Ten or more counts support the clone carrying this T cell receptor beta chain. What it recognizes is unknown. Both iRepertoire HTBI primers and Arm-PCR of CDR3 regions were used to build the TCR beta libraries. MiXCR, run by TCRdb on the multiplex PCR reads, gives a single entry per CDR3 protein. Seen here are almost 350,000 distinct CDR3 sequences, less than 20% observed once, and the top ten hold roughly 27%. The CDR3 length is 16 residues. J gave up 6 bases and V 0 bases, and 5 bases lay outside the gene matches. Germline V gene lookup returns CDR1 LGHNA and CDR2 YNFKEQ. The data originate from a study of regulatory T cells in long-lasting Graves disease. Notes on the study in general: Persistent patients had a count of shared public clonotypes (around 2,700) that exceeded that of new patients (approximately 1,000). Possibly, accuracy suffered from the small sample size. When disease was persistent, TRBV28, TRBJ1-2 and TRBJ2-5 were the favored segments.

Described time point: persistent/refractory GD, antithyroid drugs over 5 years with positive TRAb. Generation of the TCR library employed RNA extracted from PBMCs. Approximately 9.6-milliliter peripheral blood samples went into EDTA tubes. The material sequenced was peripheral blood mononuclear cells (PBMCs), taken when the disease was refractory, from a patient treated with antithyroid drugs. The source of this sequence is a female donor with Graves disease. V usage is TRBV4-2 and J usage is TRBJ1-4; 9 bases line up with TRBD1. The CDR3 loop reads CASSQDMGQGDEKLFF. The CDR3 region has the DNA TGTGCCAGCAGCCAAGATATGGGACAGGGCGATGAAAAACTGTTTTTT.